The entry below gives a single T cell receptor (beta chain) sequence along with its context. Its antigen is unknown. TCRdb's copy holds only in-frame clones and misses some; the assay was immunoSEQ multiplex PCR. This sample carries fewer than 45,000 clones, around nine tenths of them seen once, and the ten largest clones take roughly 2.6%. The record originates from a study of T cells in localized non-small cell lung cancer. The germline CDR1 and CDR2 sequences are SGDLS and YYNGEE. The CDR3 is 15 residues long. The V end was cut by 0 bases, the J end by 4 bases, with 14 bases between. Study-level points and caveats: Sequence data derive from only one tumor region, so heterogeneity remains possible. Uninvolved adjacent lung showed peak T cell clonality, exceeding tumor. Within adjacent lung there appeared a median approximately 57 of the top 100 tumor clones. Blood T cell density predicted longer survival; adjacent-lung clonality, shorter.

The sequences come from peripheral blood, collected before any cancer treatment. This sequence originates from a female donor aged 60 or older with stage I squamous cell lung carcinoma. The rearrangement links TRBV9 to TRBJ2-7; D may match TRBD1 or TRBD2 (5 bases each). The CDR3 DNA follows: TGTGCCAGCAGCGTAGAGGGGACGGAGTTTTACGAGCAGTACTTC. It codes for CASSVEGTEFYEQYF.